Listed here are 15 T cell receptor beta chains from one sample, sequenced in a study of PD-1 blockade in classical Hodgkin lymphoma. Relapse was seen in all patients after autologous stem cell transplantation, and brentuximab vedotin exposure was variable. Method: immunoSEQ multiplex PCR; TCRdb's copy keeps in-frame clones and lacks some. This sample has approximately 100,000 clones; more than 85% occur once, and the top ten carry around 6.6%. Sequenced here: peripheral blood mononuclear cells (PBMCs), sampled before the second cycle of nivolumab. The receptor set was obtained from a human donor with classical Hodgkin lymphoma.

This sequence joins TRBV19 and TRBJ2-3; the match to TRBD1 covers 9 bases. The CDR3 consists of 15 residues. The germline V gene has CDR1 LNHDA and CDR2 SQIVND (reference sequence). V dropped 5 bases and J dropped 1; count of bases not matched to a gene: 4. The CDR3 bases are TGTGCCAGTAGTCCCTGGACAGGGGGCACAGATACGCAGTATTTT. Translation gives CASSPWTGGTDTQYF.

V gene TRBV7-2 combines with J gene TRBJ1-2, with 9 bases lining up with TRBD1. J was trimmed by 0 bases and V by 5 bases; bases with no gene match: 16. Germline assignment: CDR1 SGHTA and CDR2 FQGNSA. CDR3 size: 19 residues. The CDR3: CASSPLLRDRVYANYGYTF. CDR3 DNA sequence: TGTGCCAGCAGCCCCTTACTCCGGGACAGGGTATATGCTAACTATGGCTACACCTTC.

The V and J genes are TRBV2 and TRBJ1-1; no firm D call. V shed 6 bases and J shed 5 bases, with 16 bases lying between them. The CDR3 is made up of 14 amino acids. The germline gives CDR1 SNHLY, CDR2 FYNNEI. The chain's CDR3 is CASRAAGRWTEAFF. Here the CDR3 DNA reads TGTGCCAGCAGGGCGGCAGGACGGTGGACTGAAGCTTTCTTT.

CDR3 protein: CASSFSRYTEAFF. CDR3 nucleotides: TGTGCCAGCAGTTTTTCTCGATACACTGAAGCTTTCTTT. The genes are TRBV27 and TRBJ1-1; D is uncertain. Trimming cost V 3 bases and J 3 bases, with 8 bases left between them. Germline CDR1 MNHEY, CDR2 SMNVEV (reference sequence). The CDR3 contains 13 residues.

J is TRBJ2-1 and V is TRBV7-2, with D hard to call. V lost 4 bases to trimming and J lost 5 bases, with 15 bases between them. The length of the CDR3 is 15 residues. The V gene's germline CDR1 is SGHTA and CDR2 FQGNSA. The CDR3 DNA reads as TGTGCCAGCAGCTCACCGGCTAGTTTCCACAATGAGCAGTTCTTC. Its translation: CASSSPASFHNEQFF.

CDR3: CASSPDQPDTQYF. The DNA of the CDR3 is TGTGCCAGCAGCCCGGACCAGCCAGATACGCAGTATTTT. The chain carries TRBV6-5 and TRBJ2-3, with D unresolved. Germline V gene lookup returns CDR1 MNHEY and CDR2 SVGAGI. The V end lost 6 bases, the J end lost 4 bases, and 11 bases lay between the germline ends. This CDR3 has 13 amino acids.

This clone was detected once. The chain couples TRBV6-6 to TRBJ1-5; TRBD1 is a possible D gene (5 bases). V was pared by 5 bases and J by 3 bases, with 8 bases between. Germline CDR1 MNHNY, CDR2 SVGAGI (reference sequence). The CDR3 is made up of 13 amino acids. CDR3 sequence (DNA): TGTGCCAGCAGTAAAGGGGCCAATCAGCCCCAGCATTTT. Translation: CASSKGANQPQHF.

This sequence joins TRBV7-6 and TRBJ1-1; D gene unclear. Germline V gene sequence: CDR1 SGHVS, CDR2 FNYEAQ. This CDR3 region has 17 residues. Trimming left V 5 bases short and J 6 bases short, with 25 bases between. The CDR3 here is CASSSPASRQCTAEAFF. The CDR3 nucleotides read TGTGCCAGCAGCAGCCCCGCTAGTCGGCAATGCACCGCTGAAGCTTTCTTT.

This rearrangement joins TRBV18 to TRBJ2-3; D is tentatively TRBD1 or TRBD2 (5 bases each). In germline, CDR1 is KGHSH, CDR2 LQKENI. Trimming pared 4 bases from V and 2 bases from J, leaving 16 bases between. The CDR3 extends over 16 amino acids. This chain's CDR3 is CASSRGTAGNTDTQYF. CDR3 DNA: TGTGCCAGCTCACGTGGGACGGCTGGGAACACAGATACGCAGTATTTT.

This sequence joins TRBV10-3 and TRBJ2-7; the match to TRBD2 covers 9 bases. The length of the CDR3 is 14 residues. Germline loops: CDR1 ENHRY, CDR2 SYGVKD. The V and J ends lost 7 bases and 6 bases, in that order; junction bases with no gene match: 10. CDR3 in amino acids: CAIKDSGGPGEQYF. The CDR3 nucleotides read TGTGCCATCAAGGACAGCGGGGGGCCTGGCGAGCAGTACTTC.

This rearrangement joins TRBV6-1 to TRBJ1-3, with TRBD1 matching over 10 bases. The CDR3 contains 19 residues. J was trimmed by 3 bases and V by 4 bases; bases with no gene match: 15. The germline CDR1 and CDR2 sequences are MNHNS and SASEGT. This CDR3 is CASSGSILDRGVYGNTIYF. CDR3 bases: TGTGCCAGCAGTGGTTCAATCTTGGACAGGGGGGTTTATGGAAACACCATATATTTT.

Written as DNA, the CDR3 is TGTGCCAGTAGTATCAAAGAAAGGACTGAAGCTTTCTTT. Its protein is CASSIKERTEAFF. The gene calls are TRBV19 and TRBJ1-1; D ambiguous. The CDR3 is 13 residues long. The germline V gene has CDR1 LNHDA and CDR2 SQIVND (reference sequence). V lost 3 bases and J 5 bases, leaving 10 bases between the germline ends.

The V gene is TRBV4-1, the J gene TRBJ1-5; D is ambiguous. Trimming took off 0 bases at V and 0 bases at J, with 9 bases between the two ends. There are 16 residues in the CDR3. CDR1 is MGHRA, CDR2 YSYEKL, per germline. CDR3 DNA sequence: TGCGCCAGCAGCCAAGATCGGCTGAATAGCAATCAGCCCCAGCATTTT. Encoded protein: CASSQDRLNSNQPQHF.

The chain combines TRBV19 with TRBJ2-7; D unclear. CDR1 and CDR2 from the germline V gene are LNHDA and SQIVND (reference sequence). The CDR3 totals 14 residues. V was shortened by 6 bases and J by 0 bases, with 12 bases between the two germline ends. CDR3 amino acids: CASSRVLTSYEQYF. DNA of the CDR3: TGTGCCAGTAGCCGAGTACTGACCTCCTACGAGCAGTACTTC.

The V and J genes are TRBV6-5 and TRBJ1-5; D call uncertain. Per the germline V gene, CDR1 is MNHEY and CDR2 is SVGAGI. The V end was cut by 0 bases, the J end by 1 base, with 10 bases between. This CDR3 contains 16 residues. CDR3 in DNA: TGTGCCAGCAGTTACTCGGCGACCCCAAGCAATCAGCCCCAGCATTTT. As protein: CASSYSATPSNQPQHF.